This T cell receptor (beta chain) was obtained from a study of metastatic and nonmetastatic thyroid tumors. Background on the study: Comparative analysis of repertoires was undertaken across blood and tumor or nodule tissue obtained from malignant and benign thyroid patients. Study-level results: Reported TCR beta diversity, measured in blood and tumor, was significantly higher for malignant thyroid tumors than for benign nodules.

As concerns this clone: Its target is unknown.

Patients were all untreated before their thyroid surgery. Trimming pared 5 bases from V and 1 base from J, leaving 15 bases between. This CDR3 region has 14 residues. Per the germline V gene, CDR1 is DFQATT and CDR2 is SNEGSKA (reference sequence). In the authors' methods: Clinicopathological groups differed in CDR3, with these differences serving to build a distant-metastasis classifier for papillary thyroid cancer. With MiXCR, TCRdb called clones anew from the PCR reads. It is TCRdb's table, rather than the study itself, that gives the V and J calls and clone size. The sample holds about 12,000 clones, 27% seen once.

Sequencing used tumor tissue. The TCR comes from a female donor with papillary thyroid cancer or a benign thyroid nodule (not recorded which). Some clones in this sample may be carry-over from other donors' samples. This rearrangement joins TRBV20-1 to TRBJ2-7; perhaps TRBD2 as D (6 bases). CDR3 loop: CSAYYSGLSYEQYF. CDR3 DNA: TGCAGTGCTTACTATAGCGGTTTATCCTACGAGCAGTACTTC.